The TCR beta chain under discussion was sequenced for a study of blood T cell repertoires in COVID-19. Study as a whole: Italy, Spain and the United States were the sources of the convalescent and acute COVID-19 samples.

V lost 3 bases and J lost 0, with 9 bases in between. The CDR3 loop spans 14 amino acids. CDR1 is WSHSY and CDR2 is SAAADI in the germline V gene. Original processing methods: Reference gene primer amplification yielded estimated nucleated cell counts. Measured with immunoSEQ multiplex PCR; TCRdb has only the in-frame clones, and not every one. From that table come the V and J calls and clone size; the DNA was used to work out D and trimming. The sample records more than 85,000 clones, 75% to 85% being singletons. The sample was peripheral blood. The TCR sequence derives from a woman in her 70s with acute or convalescent COVID-19. V usage is TRBV10-2 and J usage is TRBJ2-7, with a tentative D call TRBD2 (6 bases). The CDR3 protein is CASSEPGVSYEQYF. Written as DNA, the CDR3 is TGCGCCAGCAGTGAACCGGGGGTCTCCTACGAGCAGTACTTC.